A selection of T cell receptor beta chains follows, all from one sample in a study of T cell changes during pregnancy in multiple sclerosis. Profiled with immunoSEQ multiplex PCR; TCRdb holds only in-frame clones, not every one. The sample includes approximately 65,000 clones, roughly nine tenths seen only once; the top ten take 0.76%. The specimen comprised CD4+ T cells from peripheral blood mononuclear cells, sampled in the first trimester of pregnancy. The receptors come from a female donor with multiple sclerosis, enrolled in a pregnancy study. Both conserved end residues are part of each CDR3. D genes are given only for firm matches. Expanded clones are given a class, and other clones once, few, many or no size at all.

TRBJ1-4	TRBV2	15	-	-	TGTGCCAGCAGTGAAGGGGGGGCAACTAATGAAAAACTGTTTTTT	CASSEGGATNEKLFF
TRBJ1-1	TRBV29-1	14	-	-	TGCAGCGTTGAGAGCGAACTTTTGAACACTGAAGCTTTCTTT	CSVESELLNTEAFF
TRBJ2-2	TRBV9	15	-	-	TGTGCCAGCAGCTCGGGGACTTCTAACACCGGGGAGCTGTTTTTT	CASSSGTSNTGELFF
TRBJ1-2	TRBV6-5	13	TRBD1	-	TGTGCCAGCAGGGGACAGGGGCCCGCACGCTACACCTTC	CASRGQGPARYTF
TRBJ2-2	TRBV27	16	TRBD2	-	TGTGCCAGCAGTTCTTTAGCGGGGGGGCGTTCCGGGGAGCTGTTTTTT	CASSSLAGGRSGELFF
TRBJ1-5	TRBV30	13	-	-	TGTGCCTGGAGTGGGCAGAGCAATCAGCCCCAGCATTTT	CAWSGQSNQPQHF
TRBJ2-1	TRBV30	17	-	-	TGTGCCTGGAGTGTGTCTAGGGCTAGCTACTCCTACAATGAGCAGTTCTTC	CAWSVSRASYSYNEQFF
TRBJ2-7	TRBV2	12	-	-	TGTGCCAGCAGTTTACAGGTGTACGAGCAGTACTTC	CASSLQVYEQYF
TRBJ2-2	TRBV7-3	17	-	-	TGTGCCAGCAGCCATCTCAGTGCCCCCGCGAACACCGGGGAGCTGTTTTTT	CASSHLSAPANTGELFF
TRBJ1-2	TRBV11-3	15	-	once	TGTGCCAGCAGATCCGACAGGACCTCAAACTATGGCTACACCTTC	CASRSDRTSNYGYTF
TRBJ2-1	TRBV4-1	15	-	-	TGCGCCAGCAGCCGCGGAGGACCCCCGAGGAATGAGCAGTTCTTC	CASSRGGPPRNEQFF
TRBJ1-2	TRBV7-2	13	TRBD1	-	TGTGCCAGCAGCCCCAGACAGGGCGGTGGCTACACCTTC	CASSPRQGGGYTF
TRBJ1-5	TRBV9	15	-	-	TGTGCCAGCAGCGTGGGGGCGGGCGGCAATCAGCCCCAGCATTTT	CASSVGAGGNQPQHF
TRBJ2-5	TRBV6-5	12	-	-	TGTGCCAGCAGCTCCGTCCAAGAGACCCAGTACTTC	CASSSVQETQYF
TRBJ1-2	TRBV19	15	-	-	TGTGCCAGTAGTCCCAACAGGGATGGTAACTATGGCTACACCTTC	CASSPNRDGNYGYTF
TRBJ1-1	TRBV7-2	15	TRBD1	once	TGTGCCAGCAGCTTAAGGAGGGGGCCGGACACTGAAGCTTTCTTT	CASSLRRGPDTEAFF
TRBJ2-7	TRBV15	15	TRBD1	-	TGTGCCACCAGCAGAGTCGGGACAGTCTCCTACGAGCAGTACTTC	CATSRVGTVSYEQYF
TRBJ1-2	TRBV4-3	15	TRBD1	-	TGCGCCAGCAGCCAAGACGGAGCAGGGGGCTATGGCTACACCTTC	CASSQDGAGGYGYTF
TRBJ1-5	TRBV2	15	-	few	TGTGCCAGCAACGGAGTAATCAATAGCAATCAGCCCCAGCATTTT	CASNGVINSNQPQHF
TRBJ2-7	TRBV6-6	12	-	few	TGTACGAGCGAGTCTGGCGCCTACGAGCAGTACTTC	CTSESGAYEQYF
TRBJ2-5	TRBV29-1	11	-	-	TGCAGCTTAGGACAGCAAGAGACCCAGTACTTC	CSLGQQETQYF
TRBJ1-1	TRBV19	15	-	-	TGTGCCAGTAGCCCACAGGGTGGGTTAAGCACTGAAGCTTTCTTT	CASSPQGGLSTEAFF
TRBJ1-4	TRBV19	13	-	once	TGTGCCAGTAGGGGGCCTTACAATGAAAAACTGTTTTTT	CASRGPYNEKLFF
TRBJ1-2	TRBV14	15	-	-	TGTGCCAGCAGCCTTGGACAGTTAGCTAACTATGGCTACACCTTC	CASSLGQLANYGYTF
TRBJ2-2	TRBV19	18	TRBD2	-	TGTGCCAGTAGGGTTACTAGCGGGGGGGTGTCGAACACCGGGGAGCTGTTTTTT	CASRVTSGGVSNTGELFF
TRBJ1-2	TRBV30	13	-	-	TGTGCCTGGAGTGCCCCCGGGGTTCATGGCTACACCTTC	CAWSAPGVHGYTF
TRBJ1-6	TRBV5-3	15	TRBD1	-	TGTGCCAGAAGCCCGACAGGGTCCGATAATTCACCCCTCCACTTT	CARSPTGSDNSPLHF
TRBJ2-1	TRBV6-5	16	TRBD2	-	TGTGCCAGCAGTTATCGGACTAGCGGGGCCGAACGGGAGCAGTTCTTC	CASSYRTSGAEREQFF
TRBJ2-7	TRBV7-2	14	-	-	TGTGCCAGCAGCTTCGGGACTTCCAACTACGAGCAGTACTTC	CASSFGTSNYEQYF
TRBJ1-2	TRBV7-2	16	TRBD1	once	TGTGCCAGCAGCCCTCAGGGGGCACTTACTAACTATGGCTACACCTTC	CASSPQGALTNYGYTF
TRBJ1-2	TRBV11-1	16	-	-	TGTGCCAGCAGCCCCCAGGCGGGGGCAGTTCTCTATGGCTACACCTTC	CASSPQAGAVLYGYTF
TRBJ1-6	TRBV9	15	TRBD1	-	TGTGCCAGCAGCCCCGCGGACAGGACTAATTCACCCCTCCACTTT	CASSPADRTNSPLHF
TRBJ2-7	TRBV6-5	15	TRBD1	-	TGTGCCAGCAGTTACTTACCGGGACAGGGAAGCGAGCAGTACTTC	CASSYLPGQGSEQYF
TRBJ1-1	TRBV11-1	14	-	once	TGTGCCAGCAGCCCTACCCGGGCAGGGCAGGAAGCTTTCTTT	CASSPTRAGQEAFF
TRBJ2-2	TRBV10-1	19	TRBD2	-	TGCGCCAGCAGTGAGTCGACGACTAGCGGGGGGGCTCGGGCCGGGGAGCTGTTTTTT	CASSESTTSGGARAGELFF
TRBJ2-7	TRBV6-5	14	TRBD2	-	TGTGCCAGCAGTCCGCGGGTAGCGGGGGGCGAGCAGTACTTC	CASSPRVAGGEQYF
TRBJ1-2	TRBV2	14	TRBD1	-	TGTGCCAGCAGTATAGACAGGGCTAACTATGGCTACACCTTC	CASSIDRANYGYTF
TRBJ1-1	TRBV5-8	16	TRBD1	-	TGTGCCAGCAGCCCGGGACAGGGGAGGCTAAGCACTGAAGCTTTCTTT	CASSPGQGRLSTEAFF
TRBJ2-5	TRBV7-2	15	TRBD1	-	TGTGCCAGCAGCTTAGGGGGACAGAGGAAAGAGACCCAGTACTTC	CASSLGGQRKETQYF
TRBJ1-2	TRBV25-1	14	TRBD1	-	TGTGCCAGCAGTGAGTCCGGGACAGGGGATGGCTACACCTTC	CASSESGTGDGYTF